The text below deals with one TCR beta chain. At one of its ends the junction is not consistent with the germline gene, which may arise from a read error. This sample was taken from a study of siplizumab effects on memory and regulatory T cells. The table came from immunoSEQ multiplex PCR; TCRdb's copy has only in-frame clones and leaves some out. The profile shows about 110,000 clones, roughly 94% of them singletons. The CDR3 runs 14 residues. CDR1 is SNHLY, CDR2 FYNNEI, per germline. The genes are TRBV2 and TRBJ1-2; 7 positions match TRBD1. The sample was Tregs sorted from blood. The receptor was derived from a human donor in good health. The CDR3 DNA sequence: TGTGCCAGCCTATACTCAGGGGGTCCGTATGTCTACACCTTC. Protein product: CASLYSGGPYVYTF.